This section outlines one TCR beta chain sequence together with its context. The antigen remains undetermined. The germline gene is not matched at one end of the junction; a read error may be the cause. This sample was taken from a study of cytomegalovirus exposure and HLA in healthy donors. Findings of the study overall: The authors listed 150 to 200 TCR beta chains as cytomegalovirus-associated. The productive fraction for most TCR beta V segments was about 87% or about 30% in an earlier analysis.

CDR3 length: 16 residues. CDR1 and CDR2 (germline): SSHAT, FNYEAQ (reference sequence). PCR amplification relied on 60 Vbeta primers (plus 13 Jbeta primers). Data came from immunoSEQ multiplex PCR; TCRdb stores just in-frame clones and leaves some out. The table has 140,000 to 150,000 clones, 66% seen once. The chain uses TRBV7-7 and TRBJ2-5; 13 bases are shared with TRBD2. The sample consisted of PBMCs. This TCR derives from a woman aged 55-69 years in good health and CMV-seronegative. As DNA, the CDR3 is TGTGCTAGCAGCCCGTCGGGACTAGCGGGGCTGGAGACCCAGTACTTC. Translating gives CASSPSGLAGLETQYF.